Presented here are 27 T cell receptor beta chains from one specimen sequenced in a study of STAT3 mutations in large granular lymphocyte leukemia. Study outcomes and limitations: At least one immunodominant TCR beta clonotype appeared in every T-cell large granular lymphocyte leukemia patient.

The antigens of these receptors remain unknown. Sequencing used immunoSEQ multiplex PCR; TCRdb keeps in-frame clones, though not all of them. This sample has over 9,000 clones, with around 86% found just once. Source material: peripheral blood mononuclear cells. These receptors were taken from a man older than 75 with T-cell large granular lymphocyte leukemia. Some clones in this sample may be carry-over from other donors' samples.

This chain joins TRBV7-3 and TRBJ2-3; D might be TRBD1 (5 bases). The CDR3 consists of 14 residues. With 2 bases removed from V and 2 bases from J, the gap between germline ends came to 8 bases. Germline CDR1 and CDR2: SGHTA and FQGTGA. CDR3 sequence reads: CASSLGANTDTQYF. The CDR3 region has the DNA TGTGCCAGCAGCTTAGGGGCCAACACAGATACGCAGTATTTT.

The J gene is TRBJ2-7, the V gene TRBV14; 9 bases map to TRBD2. From germline, CDR1 is SGHDN and CDR2 FVKESK. This CDR3 has 15 residues. V lost 0 bases, J lost 3 bases, and 3 bases stayed unmatched. The CDR3 reads CASSQELAGSYEQYF. CDR3 nucleotide sequence: TGTGCCAGCAGCCAAGAGCTAGCGGGGAGCTACGAGCAGTACTTC.

This clone was detected only a few times. The chain has TRBV7-1 and TRBJ2-7; D is tentatively TRBD1 or TRBD2 (5 bases each). TRBV7-1 is noted as an ORF with a role that remains uncertain. The CDR3 is made up of 13 amino acids. Trimming shortened V by 5 bases and J by 2 bases, and 10 bases separated the two germline ends. CDR3 sequence (DNA): TGTGCCAGCAGCCGCGAGGGGACCTACGAGCAGTACTTC. Protein: CASSREGTYEQYF.

The V call is TRBV5-4, the J call TRBJ1-2; 7 bases match TRBD1. V trimming: 4 bases; J trimming: 6 bases; junction bases outside the gene matches: 21. Per the germline V gene, CDR1 is SGHNT and CDR2 is YYREEE (reference sequence). This CDR3 is 18 amino acids long. The CDR3 loop reads CASSPSGGPTGQVNGYTF. The CDR3 nucleotides read TGTGCCAGCAGCCCGAGCGGGGGCCCGACAGGGCAGGTGAATGGCTACACCTTC.

The rearrangement links TRBV7-2 to TRBJ2-7; possible D gene TRBD1, 6 bases. Germline CDR1 reads SGHTA; CDR2 reads FQGNSA. The CDR3 is 14 amino acids. The V gene lost 7 bases and the J gene lost 1 base, with 14 bases spanning the gap. This CDR3 is CASNHDRSSYEQYF. CDR3 bases: TGTGCCAGCAACCATGACAGGTCTTCCTACGAGCAGTACTTC.

J is TRBJ2-5 and V is TRBV5-4; D is possibly TRBD1 (6 bases). The V end lost 4 bases, the J end lost 7 bases, and 17 bases lay between the germline ends. Germline V gives CDR1 SGHNT, CDR2 YYREEE (reference sequence). The CDR3 spans 14 residues. The DNA for the CDR3 is TGTGCCAGCAGCGAGCCAGGGGATGTTGGGACCCAGTACTTC. Protein sequence: CASSEPGDVGTQYF.

The V and J genes are TRBV30 and TRBJ1-6, with TRBD1 identical over 7 bases. With V trimmed by 4 bases and J by 1 base, 1 base remained unmatched. The CDR3 extends over 14 amino acids. CDR1 and CDR2 from the germline V gene are GTSNPN and SVGIG (reference sequence). The CDR3 is CAWNRGSYNSPLHF. The CDR3, as DNA: TGTGCCTGGAACAGGGGATCCTATAATTCACCCCTCCACTTT.

The CDR3 region has the DNA TGCGCCAGCAGCCCAGGGACAGGGTCCTACGAGCAGTACTTC. This sequence encodes CASSPGTGSYEQYF. This chain uses TRBV5-1 with TRBJ2-7; 9 nucleotides align to TRBD1. J gave up 1 base and V 4 bases, and 3 bases lay outside the gene matches. Per germline, CDR1 SGHRS and CDR2 YFSETQ. The CDR3 consists of 14 residues.

The chain carries TRBV4-1 and TRBJ1-2; D ambiguous. Trimming cost V 1 base and J 6 bases, with 9 bases left between them. Germline V gene data show CDR1 as MGHRA and CDR2 as YSYEKL. The CDR3 has 13 residues. Written as DNA, the CDR3 is TGCGCCAGCAGCCAAGGACGTCCTAATGGCTACACCTTC. This translates into CASSQGRPNGYTF.

The chain links TRBV7-2 to TRBJ2-5; TRBD1 matches at 7 bases. Germline-derived CDR1 and CDR2 are SGHTA and FQGNSA. The CDR3 covers 14 residues. Unmatched junction bases numbered 7, after V lost 4 bases and J lost 5 bases. In DNA, the CDR3 is TGTGCCAGCAGCTCGCTGACAGGGCGGGAGACCCAGTACTTC. It translates to CASSSLTGRETQYF.

The genes are TRBV6-5 and TRBJ2-7; a possible D gene is TRBD1 (6 bases). The V and J ends lost 4 bases and 3 bases respectively, with 10 bases between them. The CDR3 runs 13 residues. Germline CDR1 MNHEY, CDR2 SVGAGI. This CDR3 is CASSWDKDYEQYF. CDR3 DNA: TGTGCCAGCAGTTGGGACAAAGACTACGAGCAGTACTTC.

V is TRBV18 and J is TRBJ1-5, with 7 bases matching TRBD1. Germline loops: CDR1 KGHSH, CDR2 LQKENI. CDR3 length: 16 amino acids. Unmatched junction bases numbered 9, after V lost 5 bases and J lost 2 bases. The CDR3 sequence: CASSSDSGGGNQPQHF. CDR3 DNA: TGTGCCAGCTCATCAGACTCAGGGGGAGGCAATCAGCCCCAGCATTTT.

The J gene is TRBJ1-5, the V gene TRBV12-5; 9 bases match TRBD1. The germline V gene encodes CDR1 LGHNT and CDR2 FRNRAP. CDR3 length equals 15 residues. V was pared by 6 bases and J by 1 base, with 4 bases of the junction left unmatched. The CDR3 coding sequence is TGTGCTAGTGGATCGGGACAGGGCAGCAATCAGCCCCAGCATTTT. Translating it yields CASGSGQGSNQPQHF.

The chain has TRBV19 and TRBJ2-7, with 7 bases lining up with TRBD2. The germline gives CDR1 LNHDA, CDR2 SQIVND (reference sequence). The CDR3 extends over 13 amino acids. V lost 4 bases and J lost 6; bases outside the gene matches: 6. CDR3 in amino acids: CASSTAGISEQYF. The CDR3 bases are TGTGCCAGTAGTACAGCGGGAATATCCGAGCAGTACTTC.

The chain employs TRBV11-2 and TRBJ1-4; D gene ambiguous. CDR3 size: 12 residues. V was clipped by 5 bases and J by 10 bases, with 11 bases between them. Germline assignment: CDR1 SGHAT and CDR2 FQNNGV. The CDR3 nucleotides read TGTGCCAGCAGCCCTAGCTGGGGAAAACTGTTTTTT. It encodes CASSPSWGKLFF.

The chain carries TRBV9 and TRBJ2-1; a weak D match, TRBD2 (6 bases). Trimming cost V 7 bases and J 6 bases, with 11 bases left between them. The CDR3 spans 12 residues. CDR1 and CDR2 (germline): SGDLS, YYNGEE. In DNA, the CDR3 is TGTGCCAGCGGAACTAGCCTCAATGAGCAGTTCTTC. Encoded protein: CASGTSLNEQFF.

The chain combines TRBV14 with TRBJ1-2; 8 nucleotides line up with TRBD1. V was clipped by 0 bases and J by 7 bases; unmatched bases: 16. The length of the CDR3 is 18 residues. The germline V gene encodes CDR1 SGHDN and CDR2 FVKESK. CDR3 region: CASSQDNTGTGLVGGYTF. CDR3 coding DNA: TGTGCCAGCAGCCAAGATAATACCGGGACAGGACTCGTGGGTGGCTACACCTTC.

J is TRBJ2-3 and V is TRBV13, with TRBD1 identical over 11 bases. Unmatched junction bases numbered 10, after V lost 5 bases and J lost 3 bases. The CDR3 spans 17 residues. Per the germline V gene, CDR1 is PRHDT and CDR2 is FYEKMQ (reference sequence). CDR3: CASSPLLGTGGTDTQYF. The CDR3 DNA reads TGTGCCAGCAGCCCCCTACTGGGGACAGGGGGTACAGATACGCAGTATTTT.

The chain uses TRBV6-5 and TRBJ1-5, with D possibly being TRBD1 (5 bases). Trimming stripped 10 bases from V and 2 bases from J, with 15 bases between. The CDR3 consists of 14 residues. Germline V lookup: CDR1 MNHEY, CDR2 SVGAGI. The CDR3 here is CATKQERGNQPQHF. The CDR3 bases are TGTGCCACCAAACAGGAACGGGGCAATCAGCCCCAGCATTTT.

This chain connects TRBV27 to TRBJ2-2; 9 bases line up with TRBD1. Germline CDR1 MNHEY, CDR2 SMNVEV (reference sequence). The CDR3 length is 15 residues. V dropped 6 bases and J dropped 6; count of bases not matched to a gene: 8. CDR3 loop: CASRFRDRVSGELFF. In DNA, the CDR3 is TGTGCCAGCAGATTCCGGGACAGGGTGTCCGGGGAGCTGTTTTTT.

The chain carries TRBV11-2 and TRBJ2-7; 7 nucleotides match TRBD1. This CDR3 contains 14 residues. The V gene end was trimmed by 5 bases and the J gene end by 0 bases; junction bases not matched to a gene: 4. Germline assignment: CDR1 SGHAT and CDR2 FQNNGV. The DNA for the CDR3 is TGTGCCAGCAGCCGAGGGGACAGCTCCTACGAGCAGTACTTC. Its translation: CASSRGDSSYEQYF.

The V gene is TRBV4-3, the J gene TRBJ1-1; the D gene is possibly TRBD1 (5 bases). Germline CDR1 and CDR2: LGHNA and YSLEER. The CDR3 extends over 16 amino acids. V gave up 3 bases and J gave up 1 base, with 15 bases separating them. The CDR3 loop reads CASSQAPKGRNTEAFF. Here the CDR3 DNA reads TGCGCCAGCAGCCAGGCCCCCAAGGGGCGGAACACTGAAGCTTTCTTT.

V is TRBV4-1 and J is TRBJ1-1; D call uncertain. V lost 3 bases, J lost 10 bases, and 15 bases lay in between. The CDR3 length is 13 residues. Germline values: CDR1 MGHRA, CDR2 YSYEKL. The CDR3 spells CASSHPGTQLAFF. CDR3 DNA sequence: TGCGCCAGCAGCCATCCCGGAACCCAGTTAGCTTTCTTT.

This sequence joins TRBV6-5 and TRBJ1-5, with D perhaps matching TRBD1 (5 bases). CDR1 is MNHEY, CDR2 SVGAGI, per germline. The germline V and J ends were trimmed by 6 bases and 11 bases, with 20 bases remaining between them. The CDR3 loop spans 14 amino acids. CDR3 residues: CASSNGGRRKAQHF. The CDR3 coding sequence is TGTGCCAGCAGCAACGGGGGGAGGCGGAAAGCCCAGCATTTT.

The V call is TRBV30, the J call TRBJ1-1; D is undetermined. The CDR3 length is 11 residues. Germline-derived CDR1 and CDR2 are GTSNPN and SVGIG (reference sequence). V lost 1 base, J lost 8 bases, and 8 bases lay in between. As DNA, the CDR3 is TGTGCCTGGAGTGCTTACGAGGAAGCTTTCTTT. This codes for CAWSAYEEAFF.

This chain joins TRBV25-1 and TRBJ1-5; TRBD1 matches 7 bases. With 6 bases clipped from V and 7 bases from J, the junction kept 6 bases outside the gene matches. The CDR3 has 13 residues. The germline V gene has CDR1 MGHDK and CDR2 SYGVNS. CDR3 coding DNA: TGTGCCAGCAGGGGGGAGGGGGCCCAGCCCCAGCATTTT. It translates to CASRGEGAQPQHF.

The chain recombines TRBV18 with TRBJ2-1; 7 nucleotides align to TRBD1. Germline V gene lookup returns CDR1 KGHSH and CDR2 LQKENI. The V segment lost 6 bases and the J segment 4 bases; nucleotides outside the gene matches: 12. The CDR3 runs 16 residues. Here the CDR3 reads CASSSLWDSEYNEQFF. As DNA, the CDR3 is TGTGCCAGCTCTTCCCTGTGGGACAGCGAGTACAATGAGCAGTTCTTC. The full variable domain, rest sourced from reference TRBV18 and TRBJ2-1, is NAGVMQNPRHLVRRRGQEARLRCSPMKGHSHVYWYRQLPEEGLKFMVYLQKENIIDESGMPKERFSAEFPKEGPSILRIQQVVRGDSAAYFCASSSLWDSEYNEQFFGPGTRLTVL.